These T cell receptor beta chains were read from a single sample in a study of OX40 agonist ivuxolimab in advanced cancers. The data were produced by immunoSEQ multiplex PCR, yet TCRdb's version contains in-frame clones alone and is incomplete. The sample yields fewer than 140,000 clones, approximately 90% seen once. The specimen was CD4+ or CD8+ T cells sorted from blood, collected in a trial of the OX40 agonist ivuxolimab. The receptor source for this set is an adult with an advanced solid tumor such as melanoma, head and neck, liver or kidney cancer. The CDR3 runs from the conserved cysteine through the conserved F or W. Clone size is shown for a subset of rows, as once, few, many or a class of expanded clone.

v_gene: TRBV28
abundance: once
j_gene: TRBJ2-2
CDR3aa: CASSSTGKDTGELFF

v_gene: TRBV6-5
abundance: NA
j_gene: TRBJ1-2
CDR3aa: CASSSPAGGGYGYTF

v_gene: TRBV9
abundance: NA
j_gene: TRBJ1-3
CDR3aa: CASSVGMGTGWSGNTIYF

v_gene: TRBV28
abundance: NA
j_gene: TRBJ2-7
CDR3aa: CASSLGLAEAYEQYF

v_gene: TRBV4-3
abundance: NA
j_gene: TRBJ2-3
CDR3aa: CASSQDRGTSTEYF

v_gene: TRBV19
abundance: NA
j_gene: TRBJ1-6
CDR3aa: CASSTADAGPLHF

v_gene: TRBV28
abundance: once
j_gene: TRBJ2-2
CDR3aa: CALTETNTGELFF

v_gene: TRBV5-4
abundance: once
j_gene: TRBJ2-4
CDR3aa: CASSSDEGIQYF

v_gene: TRBV5-1
abundance: once
j_gene: TRBJ2-7
CDR3aa: CASSIGPTGGASEQYF

v_gene: TRBV6-5
abundance: once
j_gene: TRBJ1-2
CDR3aa: CASRDRDDYGYTF

v_gene: TRBV18
abundance: NA
j_gene: TRBJ2-7
CDR3aa: CASSETGVAVYEQYF

v_gene: TRBV28
abundance: NA
j_gene: TRBJ1-2
CDR3aa: CASSSSQGRAYGYTF

v_gene: TRBV9
abundance: NA
j_gene: TRBJ2-6
CDR3aa: CASSVWGPGANVLTF

v_gene: TRBV6-6
abundance: NA
j_gene: TRBJ2-3
CDR3aa: CASSARSTDTQYF

v_gene: TRBV7-2
abundance: NA
j_gene: TRBJ2-3
CDR3aa: CASSVRGAGADTQYF

v_gene: TRBV5-6
abundance: NA
j_gene: TRBJ2-3
CDR3aa: CASSLGWQETDTQYF

v_gene: TRBV10-3
abundance: NA
j_gene: TRBJ2-2
CDR3aa: CAISITQYGTGELFF

v_gene: TRBV2
abundance: NA
j_gene: TRBJ2-3
CDR3aa: CASCKVTSTDTQYF

v_gene: TRBV9
abundance: NA
j_gene: TRBJ1-1
CDR3aa: CASSATGHLNTEAFF

v_gene: TRBV28
abundance: once
j_gene: TRBJ2-1
CDR3aa: CASSLPGQGVYNEQFF

v_gene: TRBV5-1
abundance: NA
j_gene: TRBJ2-3
CDR3aa: CASSFSGGATDTQYF

v_gene: TRBV25-1
abundance: NA
j_gene: TRBJ1-1
CDR3aa: CASSEFWGQNTEAFF

v_gene: TRBV4-3
abundance: NA
j_gene: TRBJ2-5
CDR3aa: CASSQDIGFQETQYF

v_gene: TRBV7-2
abundance: NA
j_gene: TRBJ1-1
CDR3aa: CASSPVQNLNTEAFF

v_gene: TRBV13
abundance: NA
j_gene: TRBJ2-7
CDR3aa: CASSLFYEQYF

v_gene: TRBV5-1
abundance: NA
j_gene: TRBJ2-2
CDR3aa: CASRGQGADTGELFF

v_gene: TRBV7-9
abundance: NA
j_gene: TRBJ2-2
CDR3aa: CASSMSGGTGELFF

v_gene: TRBV9
abundance: once
j_gene: TRBJ2-1
CDR3aa: CASSVSAGDNEQFF

v_gene: TRBV18
abundance: NA
j_gene: TRBJ2-7
CDR3aa: CASSPRGSSYEQYF

v_gene: TRBV5-4
abundance: NA
j_gene: TRBJ2-3
CDR3aa: CASSLELAGHYF

v_gene: TRBV2
abundance: few
j_gene: TRBJ2-7
CDR3aa: CASTSGGLVYEQYF

v_gene: TRBV10-3
abundance: NA
j_gene: TRBJ2-7
CDR3aa: CAISDRTAAYEQYF

v_gene: TRBV11-2
abundance: NA
j_gene: TRBJ2-7
CDR3aa: CASSFYHEQYF

v_gene: TRBV6-4
abundance: few
j_gene: TRBJ1-2
CDR3aa: CASSKTGENTF

v_gene: TRBV6-1
abundance: NA
j_gene: TRBJ2-1
CDR3aa: CASTRGGSHNEQFF

v_gene: TRBV19
abundance: few
j_gene: TRBJ1-1
CDR3aa: CASSLQGVGNTEAFF

v_gene: TRBV10-3
abundance: NA
j_gene: TRBJ2-7
CDR3aa: CAQARDSEQYF

v_gene: TRBV7-3
abundance: NA
j_gene: TRBJ2-3
CDR3aa: CASSLGANFGTDTQYF

v_gene: TRBV10-3
abundance: NA
j_gene: TRBJ1-2
CDR3aa: CAISEGQGAAGAYGYTF

v_gene: TRBV6-6
abundance: NA
j_gene: TRBJ2-1
CDR3aa: CASRGAVSYNEQFF

v_gene: TRBV20-1
abundance: NA
j_gene: TRBJ2-7
CDR3aa: CSAEQVPRQYF

v_gene: TRBV6-4
abundance: NA
j_gene: TRBJ1-5
CDR3aa: CASSDSTTNQPQHF

v_gene: TRBV7-9
abundance: NA
j_gene: TRBJ1-4
CDR3aa: CASSFWTGVNEKLFF

v_gene: TRBV4-3
abundance: NA
j_gene: TRBJ2-6
CDR3aa: CASSPEAGTGANVLTF

v_gene: TRBV7-2
abundance: few
j_gene: TRBJ1-6
CDR3aa: CASSLVGQGRSYNSPLHF

v_gene: TRBV4-1
abundance: NA
j_gene: TRBJ2-5
CDR3aa: CASSQVVQGARETQYF

v_gene: TRBV28
abundance: NA
j_gene: TRBJ2-6
CDR3aa: CASSWGAGANVLTF

v_gene: TRBV9
abundance: few
j_gene: TRBJ1-2
CDR3aa: CASSAQIGYTF

v_gene: TRBV5-1
abundance: NA
j_gene: TRBJ2-3
CDR3aa: CASSLRLVHVDTQYF

v_gene: TRBV2
abundance: NA
j_gene: TRBJ2-3
CDR3aa: CASKEGTGLTDTQYF

v_gene: TRBV27
abundance: NA
j_gene: TRBJ1-1
CDR3aa: CASSLGVGVSEAFF

v_gene: TRBV7-2
abundance: NA
j_gene: TRBJ2-7
CDR3aa: CASSLALAGGYEQYF

v_gene: TRBV9
abundance: NA
j_gene: TRBJ1-3
CDR3aa: CASSPRQGSGNTIYF

v_gene: TRBV9
abundance: NA
j_gene: TRBJ1-4
CDR3aa: CASSVLATNEKLFF

v_gene: TRBV5-3
abundance: NA
j_gene: TRBJ2-7
CDR3aa: CARSLPPRGLYEQYF

v_gene: TRBV4-3
abundance: NA
j_gene: TRBJ1-2
CDR3aa: CASSQDAQGGYGYTF

v_gene: TRBV28
abundance: NA
j_gene: TRBJ2-2
CDR3aa: CASSLVGAGRTGELFF